This T cell receptor (beta chain) is from a study of a mutant IDH1 vaccine in newly diagnosed glioma. Turning to the study itself: Prior therapy was radiotherapy, temozolomide, or both; most received both. Study observations and caveats: There were vaccine-induced immune responses in approximately 95% of the patients.

As to time point: week 35, safety follow-up. Vaccinated patients received 300 ug of mutant IDH1 20-mer peptide per dose, with topical imiquimod. Patients came in for eight vaccinations, in weeks 1, 3, 5, 7, 11, 15, 19 and 23. New WHO grade 3 or 4 astrocytomas that were IDH1-mutant and ATRX-lost had been found in donors. The V gene end was trimmed by 7 bases and the J gene end by 8 bases; junction bases not matched to a gene: 9. Germline values: CDR1 SNHLY, CDR2 FYNNEI. The CDR3 is 14 residues long. Note on this clone: No antigen is known for it.

Data came from immunoSEQ multiplex PCR; TCRdb stores just in-frame clones and leaves some out. Found here are more than 40,000 clones, more than 75% of them singletons; the top ten hold 4.5% to 6%. The source of this sequence is a woman in her thirties or forties with glioma. This specimen was PBMCs, taken from a glioma patient whose treatment included an IDH1 peptide vaccine. The chain carries TRBV2 and TRBJ1-4, with 8 bases lining up with TRBD1. The CDR3 reads CASNPQGAGEKLFF. In DNA, the CDR3 is TGTGCCAGCAACCCCCAGGGGGCGGGCGAAAAACTGTTTTTT.